These 23 T cell receptor beta chains were sequenced from one sample in a study of T-cell reconstitution after alpha-beta-depleted transplantation in children (TCRdb year 2016). Library preparation employed PCR. Sequencing relied on an Illumina HiSeq 2500. TCR library preparation used molecular barcoding, with unique molecular identifiers applied to normalize quantification of the TCRbeta repertoire. TCRdb cleaned the public reads at Q25 with fastp, built clones with MiXCR and kept in-frame beta chains. Each CDR3 protein appears once, grouped with its most common genes and DNA. For this sample there are about 980,000 distinct CDR3 sequences; roughly 31% appear just once. The ten most abundant clones make up around 30% of the sample. According to the study, the label for this sample's treatment or condition signals: allogeneic hematopoietic cell transplantation with graft depleted of TCRalphabeta T cells and CD19 B cells.

The sequenced sample was PBMCs, mostly from graft donor cells, obtained 360 days after TCRalphabeta/CD19-depleted stem cell transplant. The receptors stem from a boy under three years old who had a stem cell transplant for SCID, so the T cells may come from the graft donor.

The CDR3 DNA follows: TGTGCCAGCAGCCCCGGGACAGGGTTCTGGAACACTGAAGCTTTCTTT. This encodes CASSPGTGFWNTEAFF. V usage is TRBV28 and J usage is TRBJ1-1; 9 positions agree with TRBD1. The CDR3 extends over 16 amino acids. Per the germline V gene, CDR1 is MDHEN and CDR2 is SYDVKM. V trimming: 6 bases; J trimming: 1 base; junction bases outside the gene matches: 9.

The chain employs TRBV7-9 and TRBJ1-2; D ambiguous. The germline V and J ends were trimmed by 5 bases and 4 bases, with 11 bases remaining between them. Germline CDR1 SEHNR, CDR2 FQNEAQ (reference sequence). CDR3 length: 13 amino acids. This chain's CDR3 is CASSPPTRYGYTF. CDR3 DNA: TGTGCCAGCAGCCCTCCTACACGCTATGGCTACACCTTC. Full variable domain (missing parts from reference TRBV7-9 and TRBJ1-2): DTGVSQNPRHKITKRGQNVTFRCDPISEHNRLYWYRQTLGQGPEFLTYFQNEAQLEKSRLLSDRFSAERPKGSFSTLEIQRTEQGDSAMYLCASSPPTRYGYTFGSGTRLTVV.

DNA of the CDR3: TGTGCCAGCAGCCCCCGGCATCGGGGGATGTGGACCCAGTACTTC. It encodes CASSPRHRGMWTQYF. This chain uses TRBV7-2 with TRBJ2-5, with D maybe TRBD2 (6 bases). Germline assignment: CDR1 SGHTA and CDR2 FQGNSA. The CDR3 is 15 amino acids. The V end was cut by 5 bases, the J end by 7 bases, with 20 bases between. Combining the CDR3 with reference TRBV7-2 and TRBJ2-5 gives the whole variable domain GAGVSQSPSNKVTEKGKDVELRCDPISGHTALYWYRQSLGQGLEFLIYFQGNSAPDKSGLPSDRFSAERTGGSVSTLTIQRTQQEDSAVYLCASSPRHRGMWTQYFGPGTRLLVL.

This clonotype came up a few times. The rearrangement joins TRBV7-9 to TRBJ2-7; TRBD1 agrees at 10 bases. Looked up from germline, CDR1 is SEHNR and CDR2 is FQNEAQ (reference sequence). This CDR3 spans 15 amino acids. V was pared by 5 bases and J by 2 bases, with 6 bases of the junction left unmatched. The CDR3 DNA reads TGTGCCAGCAGCCGCCGGGACAGGGGCACCTACGAGCAGTACTTC. Its translation: CASSRRDRGTYEQYF. The variable domain in full, with the rest retrieved from reference TRBV7-9 and TRBJ2-7, is DTGVSQNPRHKITKRGQNVTFRCDPISEHNRLYWYRQTLGQGPEFLTYFQNEAQLEKSRLLSDRFSAERPKGSFSTLEIQRTEQGDSAMYLCASSRRDRGTYEQYFGPGTRLTVT.

The table lists this clonotype with a few counts. V and J are TRBV20-1 and TRBJ2-3; TRBD1 aligns across 9 bases. The CDR3 runs 16 residues. V lost 3 bases, J lost 5 bases, and 12 bases stayed unmatched. In germline, CDR1 is DFQATT, CDR2 SNEGSKA (reference sequence). CDR3 in DNA: TGCAGTGCTAGCCGACCCGGACAGGGGTTTGGAGATACGCAGTATTTT. It yields the protein CSASRPGQGFGDTQYF.

This clonotype was found a few times. V and J are TRBV12-3 or TRBV12-4 and TRBJ2-2; TRBD1 or TRBD2 may be the D gene (6 bases each). V was pared by 3 bases and J by 5 bases, with 13 bases between. CDR3 size: 15 residues. In DNA, the CDR3 is TGTGCCAGCAGTTTTTGGAGGGGGGAAACCGGGGAGCTGTTTTTT. As protein: CASSFWRGETGELFF.

The chain has TRBV7-2 and TRBJ2-2; D is ambiguous. The length of the CDR3 is 14 residues. The germline V gene encodes CDR1 SGHTA and CDR2 FQGNSA. V shed 2 bases and J shed 5 bases, with 9 bases lying between them. CDR3 loop: CASSLILFTGELFF. The CDR3 nucleotides are TGTGCCAGCAGCTTAATCTTGTTTACCGGGGAGCTGTTTTTT.

This sequence joins TRBV15 and TRBJ1-2, with 8 nucleotides matching TRBD1. The J segment lost 7 bases and the V segment lost 3 bases, leaving 7 bases of the junction unmatched. CDR3 length equals 14 residues. CDR1 is LNHNV and CDR2 is YYDKDF in the germline V gene (reference sequence). CDR3 loop: CATSRGQAEGGYTF. CDR3 nucleotide sequence: TGTGCCACCAGCAGGGGACAGGCAGAAGGTGGCTACACCTTC.

This chain connects TRBV20-1 to TRBJ2-7; unclear D gene. This CDR3 contains 10 residues. Trimming pared 3 bases from V and 4 bases from J, leaving 4 bases between. Germline values: CDR1 DFQATT, CDR2 SNEGSKA (reference sequence). The CDR3, as DNA: TGCAGTGCTAGCCTATACGAGCAGTACGTC. This gives the protein CSASLYEQYV.

This clonotype was seen a handful of times. This chain links TRBV24-1 with TRBJ2-7, with D possibly matching TRBD2 (5 bases). This CDR3 has 13 amino acids. V was pared by 7 bases and J by 3 bases, with 12 bases between. Germline loops: CDR1 KGHDR, CDR2 SFDVKD. CDR3 protein: CATSETEDYEQYF. The CDR3, as DNA: TGTGCCACCAGCGAGACGGAGGACTACGAGCAGTACTTC.

V is TRBV11-2 and J is TRBJ2-1; 14 bases agree with TRBD2. The trim removed 1 base at V and 13 bases at J, leaving 6 bases unmatched. Germline-derived CDR1 and CDR2 are SGHAT and FQNNGV. The CDR3 covers 15 residues. CDR3 region: CASSLATSGGAGQFF. The DNA for the CDR3 is TGTGCCAGCAGCTTAGCGACTAGCGGGGGGGCCGGACAGTTCTTC.

The chain recombines TRBV6-5 with TRBJ1-2, with TRBD1 identical over 7 bases. The V and J ends lost 5 bases and 2 bases, in that order; junction bases with no gene match: 11. The CDR3 loop spans 16 amino acids. The germline V gene encodes CDR1 MNHEY and CDR2 SVGAGI. The CDR3 loop reads CASSTGIDRANYGYTF. The CDR3, as DNA: TGTGCCAGCAGTACTGGGATAGACAGGGCAAACTATGGCTACACCTTC.

The chain recombines TRBV20-1 with TRBJ2-7, with D possibly being TRBD2 (6 bases). CDR3 length equals 13 residues. V dropped 2 bases and J dropped 11 bases, with 19 bases sitting between them. Germline lookup yields CDR1 DFQATT and CDR2 SNEGSKA (reference sequence). This chain's CDR3 is CSARFPGSLWEYF. The CDR3 nucleotides are TGCAGTGCTAGATTCCCCGGGAGCCTGTGGGAGTACTTC.

This clonotype occurred a few times. The genes are TRBV25-1 and TRBJ1-4, with TRBD1 matching 9 bases. This CDR3 has 14 residues. V lost 3 bases to trimming and J lost 8 bases; unmatched junction nucleotides: 4. Germline lookup yields CDR1 MGHDK and CDR2 SYGVNS. CDR3 sequence reads: CASSDRDREEKLFF. As DNA, the CDR3 is TGTGCCAGCAGTGACCGGGACAGGGAGGAAAAACTGTTTTTT.

This rearrangement joins TRBV12-3 or TRBV12-4 to TRBJ2-3, with D perhaps given as TRBD1 or TRBD2 (6 bases each). Trimming removed 8 bases from V and 15 bases from J, with 12 bases in between. The CDR3 runs 9 residues. CDR3 loop: CASGGPVYF. The CDR3 nucleotides read TGTGCCAGCGGGGGGCCGGTCTATTTT.

This chain uses TRBV27 with TRBJ2-2; no definite D call. V lost 0 bases to trimming and J lost 6 bases, with 11 bases between them. The CDR3 totals 15 residues. The germline V gene encodes CDR1 MNHEY and CDR2 SMNVEV (reference sequence). CDR3 coding DNA: TGTGCCAGCAGTTTATCCCCACTTGCAGCCGGGGAGCTGTTTTTT. This gives the protein CASSLSPLAAGELFF.

This clonotype was seen a handful of times. V gene TRBV6-2 or TRBV6-3 combines with J gene TRBJ1-5, with TRBD1 matching over 7 bases. Losses at the gene ends were 8 bases for V and 0 bases for J; bases not matched to a gene: 16. This CDR3 contains 18 residues. The germline gives CDR1 MNHEY, CDR2 SVGEGT. The DNA for the CDR3 is TGTGCCAGCCTCACCACTAAGACAGGGAAAAATAGCAATCAGCCCCAGCATTTT. Protein sequence: CASLTTKTGKNSNQPQHF.

The gene calls are TRBV2 and TRBJ2-2, with D tentatively TRBD2 (7 bases). The CDR3 is made up of 16 amino acids. Trimming left V 8 bases short and J 8 bases short, with 24 bases between. In germline, CDR1 is SNHLY, CDR2 FYNNEI. The CDR3 sequence is CASRPGRGPFSGELFF. In nucleotides, the CDR3 is TGTGCCAGCCGTCCTGGGCGGGGGCCCTTCTCTGGGGAGCTGTTTTTT.

The V gene is TRBV6-6, the J gene TRBJ2-7; TRBD2 is a possible D gene (6 bases). Germline V gene data show CDR1 as MNHNY and CDR2 as SVGAGI (reference sequence). V lost 0 bases and J lost 5, with 8 bases in between. The CDR3 sequence is 13 residues long. CDR3: CASSYSRGDEQYF. In DNA form, the CDR3 reads TGTGCCAGCAGTTACTCGCGCGGGGACGAGCAGTACTTC.

The chain combines TRBV5-1 with TRBJ2-1; possibly TRBD2 for D (6 bases). CDR3 length: 14 amino acids. Looked up from germline, CDR1 is SGHRS and CDR2 is YFSETQ. Between the trimmed V and J ends, which lost 1 base and 6 bases, there was a span of 11 bases. CDR3 region: CASSLLGGGNEQFF. The CDR3 nucleotides read TGCGCCAGCAGCTTGCTCGGGGGAGGCAATGAGCAGTTCTTC. The full variable domain, rest sourced from reference TRBV5-1 and TRBJ2-1, is KAGVTQTPRYLIKTRGQQVTLSCSPISGHRSVSWYQQTPGQGLQFLFEYFSETQRNKGNFPGRFSGRQFSNSRSEMNVSTLELGDSALYLCASSLLGGGNEQFFGPGTRLTVL.

The chain has TRBV9 and TRBJ2-1; D uncertain. The germline gives CDR1 SGDLS, CDR2 YYNGEE. The CDR3 has 13 residues. With 0 bases removed from V and 5 bases from J, the gap between germline ends came to 6 bases. The CDR3 region has the DNA TGTGCCAGCAGCGTAGACGTCCACAATGAGCAGTTCTTC. Encoded protein: CASSVDVHNEQFF.

The chain joins TRBV12-3 or TRBV12-4 to TRBJ2-7; TRBD1 matches at 10 bases. This CDR3 region has 15 residues. V dropped 4 bases and J dropped 9; count of bases not matched to a gene: 12. The CDR3 is CASSSAGTGAPPQYF. CDR3 nucleotide sequence: TGTGCCAGCAGTTCCGCCGGGACAGGGGCCCCCCCGCAGTACTTC.

This chain joins TRBV18 and TRBJ2-3, with 9 bases matching TRBD2. This CDR3 is built from 16 residues. Germline assignment: CDR1 KGHSH and CDR2 LQKENI. V gave up 2 bases and J gave up 2 bases; unmatched junction bases: 5. CDR3 amino acids: CASSPIGGRVTDTQYF. As DNA, the CDR3 is TGTGCCAGCTCACCAATCGGCGGGAGGGTCACAGATACGCAGTATTTT.